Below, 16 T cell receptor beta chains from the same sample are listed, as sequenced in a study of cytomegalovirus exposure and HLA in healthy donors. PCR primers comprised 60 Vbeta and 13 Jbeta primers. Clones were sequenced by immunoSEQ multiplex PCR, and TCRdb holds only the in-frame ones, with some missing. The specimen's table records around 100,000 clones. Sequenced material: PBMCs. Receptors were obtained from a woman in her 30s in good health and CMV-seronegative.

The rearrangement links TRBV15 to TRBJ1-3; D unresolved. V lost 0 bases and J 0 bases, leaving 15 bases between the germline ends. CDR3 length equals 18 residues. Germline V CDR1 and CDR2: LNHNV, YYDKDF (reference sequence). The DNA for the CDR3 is TGTGCCACCAGCAGAGATAAATCTAGGCCGACCTCTGGAAACACCATATATTTT. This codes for CATSRDKSRPTSGNTIYF.

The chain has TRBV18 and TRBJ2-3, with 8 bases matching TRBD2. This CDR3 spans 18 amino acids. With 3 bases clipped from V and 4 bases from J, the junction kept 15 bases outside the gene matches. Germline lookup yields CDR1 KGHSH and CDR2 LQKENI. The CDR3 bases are TGTGCCAGCTCACCCCGACTACCCGGGGGGGCCGTCGCAGATACGCAGTATTTT. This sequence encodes CASSPRLPGGAVADTQYF.

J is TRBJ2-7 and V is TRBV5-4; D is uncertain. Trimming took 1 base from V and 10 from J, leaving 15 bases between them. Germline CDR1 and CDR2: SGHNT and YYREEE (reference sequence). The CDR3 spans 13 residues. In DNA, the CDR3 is TGTGCCAGCAGCTTGACGCTCTTCCGCGAACAGTACTTC. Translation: CASSLTLFREQYF.

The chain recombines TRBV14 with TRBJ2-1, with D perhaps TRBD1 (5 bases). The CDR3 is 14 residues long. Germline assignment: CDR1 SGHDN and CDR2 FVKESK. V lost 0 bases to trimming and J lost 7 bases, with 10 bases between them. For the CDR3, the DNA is TGTGCCAGCAGCCAAGAAGGGCAGGGAAATGAGCAGTTCTTC. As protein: CASSQEGQGNEQFF.

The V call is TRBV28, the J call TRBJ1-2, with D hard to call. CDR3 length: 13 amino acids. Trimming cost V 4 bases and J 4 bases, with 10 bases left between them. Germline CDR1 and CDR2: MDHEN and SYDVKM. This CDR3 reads CASSYRLGYGYTF. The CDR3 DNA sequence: TGTGCCAGCAGTTACCGTCTAGGCTATGGCTACACCTTC.

The CDR3 nucleotides are TGTGCCAGCAGCCCCCTGGCTAGCGGGGGGCCCACAGATACGCAGTATTTT. Translation: CASSPLASGGPTDTQYF. The chain recombines TRBV13 with TRBJ2-3; 11 bases are a match to TRBD2. V trimming: 5 bases; J trimming: 2 bases; junction bases outside the gene matches: 9. This CDR3 contains 17 residues. Looked up from germline, CDR1 is PRHDT and CDR2 is FYEKMQ (reference sequence).

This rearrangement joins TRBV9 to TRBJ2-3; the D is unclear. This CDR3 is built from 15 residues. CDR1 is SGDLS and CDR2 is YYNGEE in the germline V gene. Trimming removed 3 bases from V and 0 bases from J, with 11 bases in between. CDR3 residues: CASSDLSSSTDTQYF. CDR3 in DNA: TGTGCCAGCAGCGACCTATCGTCGAGCACAGATACGCAGTATTTT.

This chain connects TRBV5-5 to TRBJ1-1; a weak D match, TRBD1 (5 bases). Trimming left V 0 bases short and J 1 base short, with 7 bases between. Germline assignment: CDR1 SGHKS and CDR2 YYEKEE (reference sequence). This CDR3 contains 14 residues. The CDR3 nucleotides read TGTGCCAGCAGCTTGGACGACAGGAACACTGAAGCTTTCTTT. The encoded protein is CASSLDDRNTEAFF.

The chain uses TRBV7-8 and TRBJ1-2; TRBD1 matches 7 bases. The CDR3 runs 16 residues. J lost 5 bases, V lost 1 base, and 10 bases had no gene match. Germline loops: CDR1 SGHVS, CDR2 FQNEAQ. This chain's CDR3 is CASSLGGAGGNYGYTF. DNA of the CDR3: TGTGCCAGCAGCTTAGGAGGGGCAGGGGGAAATTATGGCTACACCTTC.

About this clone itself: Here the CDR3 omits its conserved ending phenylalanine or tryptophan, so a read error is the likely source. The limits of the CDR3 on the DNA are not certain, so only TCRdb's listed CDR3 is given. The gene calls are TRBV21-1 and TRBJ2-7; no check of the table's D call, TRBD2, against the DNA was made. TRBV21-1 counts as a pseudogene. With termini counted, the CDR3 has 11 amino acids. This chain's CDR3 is CASPTSGGDFL.

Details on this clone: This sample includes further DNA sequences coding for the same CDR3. The CDR3 loop is CASSFSGQPQHF. The CDR3 nucleotides read TGTGCCAGCAGTTTTAGCGGCCAGCCCCAGCATTTT. The chain links TRBV28 to TRBJ1-5; D is ambiguous. Germline-derived CDR1 and CDR2 are MDHEN and SYDVKM. The germline V and J ends were trimmed by 3 bases and 7 bases, with 7 bases remaining between them. The CDR3 consists of 12 residues. Using reference TRBV28 and TRBJ1-5 for the parts outside the CDR3, the full variable domain is DVKVTQSSRYLVKRTGEKVFLECVQDMDHENMFWYRQDPGLGLRLIYFSYDVKMKEKGDIPEGYSVSREKKERFSLILESASTNQTSMYLCASSFSGQPQHFGDGTRLSIL.

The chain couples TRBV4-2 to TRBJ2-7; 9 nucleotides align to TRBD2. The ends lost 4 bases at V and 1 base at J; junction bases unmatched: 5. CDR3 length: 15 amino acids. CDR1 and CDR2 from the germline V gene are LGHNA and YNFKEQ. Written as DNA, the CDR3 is TGTGCCAGCAGCCTGGGACTAGCCGAGTCCTACGAGCAGTACTTC. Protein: CASSLGLAESYEQYF.

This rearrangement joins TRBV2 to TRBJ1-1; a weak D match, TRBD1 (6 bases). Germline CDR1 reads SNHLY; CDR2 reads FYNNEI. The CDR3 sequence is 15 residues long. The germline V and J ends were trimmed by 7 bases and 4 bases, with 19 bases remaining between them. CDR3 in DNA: TGTGCCAGCAAATTTGGGACACGGGGGGGCACTGAAGCTTTCTTT. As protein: CASKFGTRGGTEAFF. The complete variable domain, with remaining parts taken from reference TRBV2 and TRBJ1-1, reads EPEVTQTPSHQVTQMGQEVILRCVPISNHLYFYWYRQILGQKVEFLVSFYNNEISEKSEIFDDQFSVERPDGSNFTLKIRSTKLEDSAMYFCASKFGTRGGTEAFFGQGTRLTVV.

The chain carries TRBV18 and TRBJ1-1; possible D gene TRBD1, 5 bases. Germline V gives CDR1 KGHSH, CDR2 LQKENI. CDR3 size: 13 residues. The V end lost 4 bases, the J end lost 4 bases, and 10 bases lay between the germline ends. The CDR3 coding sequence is TGTGCCAGCTCACAACAGGAGGGCACTGAAGCTTTCTTT. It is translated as CASSQQEGTEAFF. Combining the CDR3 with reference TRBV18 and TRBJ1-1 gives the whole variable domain NAGVMQNPRHLVRRRGQEARLRCSPMKGHSHVYWYRQLPEEGLKFMVYLQKENIIDESGMPKERFSAEFPKEGPSILRIQQVVRGDSAAYFCASSQQEGTEAFFGQGTRLTVV.

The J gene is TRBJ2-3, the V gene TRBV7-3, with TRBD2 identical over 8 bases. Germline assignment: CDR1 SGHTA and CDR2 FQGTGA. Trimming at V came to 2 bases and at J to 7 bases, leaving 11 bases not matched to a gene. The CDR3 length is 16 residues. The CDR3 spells CASSLSASGSTYTQYF. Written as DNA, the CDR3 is TGTGCCAGCAGCTTATCGGCTAGCGGGTCCACGTATACGCAGTATTTT.

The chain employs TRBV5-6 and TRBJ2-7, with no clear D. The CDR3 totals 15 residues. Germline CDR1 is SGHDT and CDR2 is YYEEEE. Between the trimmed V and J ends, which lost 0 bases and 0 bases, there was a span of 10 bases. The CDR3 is CASSLAEADSYEQYF. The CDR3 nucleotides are TGTGCCAGCAGCTTGGCCGAGGCAGACTCCTACGAGCAGTACTTC.